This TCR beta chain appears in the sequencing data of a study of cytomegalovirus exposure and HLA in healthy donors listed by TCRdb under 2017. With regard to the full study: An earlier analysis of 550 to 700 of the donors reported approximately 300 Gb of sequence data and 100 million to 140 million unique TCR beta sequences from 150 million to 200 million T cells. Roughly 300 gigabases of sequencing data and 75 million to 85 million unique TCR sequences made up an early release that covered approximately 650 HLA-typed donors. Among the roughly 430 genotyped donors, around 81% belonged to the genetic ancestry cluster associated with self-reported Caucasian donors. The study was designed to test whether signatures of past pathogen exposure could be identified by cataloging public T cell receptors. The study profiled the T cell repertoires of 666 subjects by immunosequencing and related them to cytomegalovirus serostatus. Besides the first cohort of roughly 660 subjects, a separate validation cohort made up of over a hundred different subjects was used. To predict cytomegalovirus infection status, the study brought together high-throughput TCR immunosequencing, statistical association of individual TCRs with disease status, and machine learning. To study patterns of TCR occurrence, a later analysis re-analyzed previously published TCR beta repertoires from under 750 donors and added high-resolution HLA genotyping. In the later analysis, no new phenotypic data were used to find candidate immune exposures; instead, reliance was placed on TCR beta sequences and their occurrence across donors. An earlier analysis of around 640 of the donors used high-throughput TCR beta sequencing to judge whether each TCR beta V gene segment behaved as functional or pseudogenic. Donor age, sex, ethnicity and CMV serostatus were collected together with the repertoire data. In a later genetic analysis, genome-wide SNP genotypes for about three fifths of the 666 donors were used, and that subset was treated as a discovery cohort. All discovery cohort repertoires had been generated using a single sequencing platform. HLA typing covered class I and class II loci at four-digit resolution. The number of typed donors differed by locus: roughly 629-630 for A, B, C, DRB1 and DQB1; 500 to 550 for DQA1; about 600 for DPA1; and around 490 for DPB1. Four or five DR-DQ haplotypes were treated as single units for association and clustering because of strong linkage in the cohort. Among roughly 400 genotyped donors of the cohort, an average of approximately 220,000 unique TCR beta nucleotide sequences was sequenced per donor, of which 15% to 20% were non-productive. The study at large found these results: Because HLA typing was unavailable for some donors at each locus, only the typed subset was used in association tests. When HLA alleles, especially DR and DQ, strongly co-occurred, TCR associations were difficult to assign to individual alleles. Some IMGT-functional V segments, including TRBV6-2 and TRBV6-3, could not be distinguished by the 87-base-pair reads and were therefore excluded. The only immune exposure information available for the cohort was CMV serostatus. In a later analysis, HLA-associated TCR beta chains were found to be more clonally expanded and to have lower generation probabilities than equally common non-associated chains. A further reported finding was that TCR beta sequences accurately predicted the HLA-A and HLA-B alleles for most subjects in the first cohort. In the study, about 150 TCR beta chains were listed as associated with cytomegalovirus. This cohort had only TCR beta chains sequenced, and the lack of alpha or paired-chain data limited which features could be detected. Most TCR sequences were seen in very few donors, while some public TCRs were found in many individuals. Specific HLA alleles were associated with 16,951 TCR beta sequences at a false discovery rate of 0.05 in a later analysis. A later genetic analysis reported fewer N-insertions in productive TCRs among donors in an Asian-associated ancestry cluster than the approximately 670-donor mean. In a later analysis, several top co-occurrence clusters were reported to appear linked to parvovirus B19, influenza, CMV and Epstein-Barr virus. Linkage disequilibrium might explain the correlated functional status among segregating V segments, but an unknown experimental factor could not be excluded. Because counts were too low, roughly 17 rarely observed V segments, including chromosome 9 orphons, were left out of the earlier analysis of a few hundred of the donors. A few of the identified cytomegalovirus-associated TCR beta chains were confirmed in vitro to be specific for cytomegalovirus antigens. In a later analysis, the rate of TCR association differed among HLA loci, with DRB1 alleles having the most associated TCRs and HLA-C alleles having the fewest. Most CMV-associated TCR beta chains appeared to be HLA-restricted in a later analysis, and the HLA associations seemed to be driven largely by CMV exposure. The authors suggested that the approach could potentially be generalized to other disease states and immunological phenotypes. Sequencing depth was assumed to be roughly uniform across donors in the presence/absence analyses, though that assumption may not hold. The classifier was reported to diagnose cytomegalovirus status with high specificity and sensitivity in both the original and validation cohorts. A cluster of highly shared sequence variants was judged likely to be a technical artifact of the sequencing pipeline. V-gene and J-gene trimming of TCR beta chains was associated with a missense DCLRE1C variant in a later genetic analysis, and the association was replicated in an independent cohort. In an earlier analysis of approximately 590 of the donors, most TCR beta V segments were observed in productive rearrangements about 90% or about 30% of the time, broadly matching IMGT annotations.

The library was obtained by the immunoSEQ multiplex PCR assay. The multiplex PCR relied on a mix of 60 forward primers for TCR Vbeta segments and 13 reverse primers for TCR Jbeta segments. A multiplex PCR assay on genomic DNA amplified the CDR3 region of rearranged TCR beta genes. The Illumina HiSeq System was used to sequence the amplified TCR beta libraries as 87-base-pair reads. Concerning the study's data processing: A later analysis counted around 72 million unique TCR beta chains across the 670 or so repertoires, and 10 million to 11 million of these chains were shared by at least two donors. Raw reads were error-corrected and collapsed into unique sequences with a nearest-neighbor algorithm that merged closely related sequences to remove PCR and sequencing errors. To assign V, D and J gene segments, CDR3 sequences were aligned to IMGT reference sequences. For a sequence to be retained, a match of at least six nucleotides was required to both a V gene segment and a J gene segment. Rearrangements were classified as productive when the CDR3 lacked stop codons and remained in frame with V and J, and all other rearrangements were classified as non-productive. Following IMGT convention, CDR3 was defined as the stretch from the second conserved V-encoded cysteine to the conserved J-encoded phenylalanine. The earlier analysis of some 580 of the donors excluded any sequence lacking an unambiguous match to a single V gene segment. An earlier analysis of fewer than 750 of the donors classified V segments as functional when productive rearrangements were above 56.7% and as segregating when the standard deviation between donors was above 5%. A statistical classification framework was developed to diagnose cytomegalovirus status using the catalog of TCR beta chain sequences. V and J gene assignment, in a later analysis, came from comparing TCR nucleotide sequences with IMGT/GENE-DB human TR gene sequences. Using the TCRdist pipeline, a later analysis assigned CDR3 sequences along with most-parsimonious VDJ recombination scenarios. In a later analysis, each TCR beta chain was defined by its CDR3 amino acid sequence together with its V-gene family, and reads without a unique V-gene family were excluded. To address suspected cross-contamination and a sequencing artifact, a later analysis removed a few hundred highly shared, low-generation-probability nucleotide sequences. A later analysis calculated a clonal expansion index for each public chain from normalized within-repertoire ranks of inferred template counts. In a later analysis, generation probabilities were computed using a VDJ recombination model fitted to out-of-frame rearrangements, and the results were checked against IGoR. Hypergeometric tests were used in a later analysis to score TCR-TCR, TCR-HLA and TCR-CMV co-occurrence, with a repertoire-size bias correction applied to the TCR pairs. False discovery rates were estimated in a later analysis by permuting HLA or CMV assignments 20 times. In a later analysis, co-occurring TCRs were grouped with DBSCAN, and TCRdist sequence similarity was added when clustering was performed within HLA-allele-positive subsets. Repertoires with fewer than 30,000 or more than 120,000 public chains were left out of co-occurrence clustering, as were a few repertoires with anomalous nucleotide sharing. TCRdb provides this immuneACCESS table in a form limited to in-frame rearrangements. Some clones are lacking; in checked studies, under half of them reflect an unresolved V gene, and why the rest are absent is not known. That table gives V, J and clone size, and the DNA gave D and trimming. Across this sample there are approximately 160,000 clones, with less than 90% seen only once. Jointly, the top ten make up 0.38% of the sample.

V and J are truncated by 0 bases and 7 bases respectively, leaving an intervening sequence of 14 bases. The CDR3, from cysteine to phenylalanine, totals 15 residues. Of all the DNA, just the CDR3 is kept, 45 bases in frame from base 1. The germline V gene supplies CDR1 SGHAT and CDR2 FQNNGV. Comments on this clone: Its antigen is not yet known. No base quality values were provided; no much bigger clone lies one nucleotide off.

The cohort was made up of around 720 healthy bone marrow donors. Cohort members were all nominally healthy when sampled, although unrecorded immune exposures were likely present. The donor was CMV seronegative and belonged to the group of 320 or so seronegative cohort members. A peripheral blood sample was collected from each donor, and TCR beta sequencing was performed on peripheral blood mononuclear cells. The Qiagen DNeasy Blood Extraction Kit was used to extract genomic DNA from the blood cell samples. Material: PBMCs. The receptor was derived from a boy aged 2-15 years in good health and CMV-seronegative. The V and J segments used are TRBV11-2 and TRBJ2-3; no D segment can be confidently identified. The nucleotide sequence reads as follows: TGTGCCAGCAGCTTAGATCTAGTCATTAGGTATACGCAGTATTTT. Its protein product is CASSLDLVIRYTQYF.